This T cell receptor (beta chain) was obtained from a study of technical replicates of blood from a handful of donors. The protocol was immunoSEQ multiplex PCR, while the TCRdb copy is restricted to in-frame clones and leaves out a portion. The table includes 80,000 to 100,000 clones, 95% to 97% detected once. V lost 7 bases, J lost 2 bases, and 6 bases stayed unmatched. The CDR3 totals 14 residues. CDR1 is MGHRA, CDR2 YSYEKL, per germline. This rearrangement joins TRBV4-1 to TRBJ1-1, with 8 bases matching TRBD1. Sequenced material: T cells isolated from PBMCs. The clonotype comes from a human donor in good health. The CDR3 sequence: CASNPPGGNTEAFF. CDR3 DNA sequence: TGCGCCAGCAACCCCCCAGGGGGCAACACTGAAGCTTTCTTT.